This T cell receptor beta chain was found in a study of T-cell memory formation after mild COVID-19. The V end lost 4 bases, the J end lost 6 bases, and 11 bases lay between the germline ends. The CDR3 consists of 12 residues. Germline assignment: CDR1 SGHRS and CDR2 YFSETQ. Using its own MiXCR run on the 5' RACE reads, TCRdb lists one record per CDR3 protein. The table includes some 300,000 distinct CDR3 sequences, 15% to 20% detected once. The study, taken as a whole, reports: The second-wave clones peaking on day 37 were not confirmed as SARS-CoV-2-specific. Certain responding clones were present in pre-infection memory, suggesting participation of cross-reactive memory.

For this clonotype: Its specificity is not known.

The sequence was collected from a man aged 18 to 30 who had mild COVID-19 (a few samples of this study predate the infection). Cell type and time point are not known. Sequencing input: PBMCs or a T cell subset sorted from them (not recorded which). The chain joins TRBV5-1 to TRBJ2-7; tentative D call: TRBD2 (6 bases). The CDR3 loop reads CASSADYGEQYF. CDR3 sequence (DNA): TGCGCCAGCAGCGCGGACTATGGCGAGCAGTACTTC.